The 15 T cell receptor beta chains below all came from one sample that was sequenced in a study of Ad26.COV2.S vaccination and SARS-CoV-2 variants. Treatment defined: around 19 received Ad26.COV2.S at low or high dose, single or two shots; about 5 received placebo; per-sample allocation not given. Collection of the samples took place on day 63 after the first injection of vaccine or placebo. Clones were sequenced by immunoSEQ multiplex PCR, and TCRdb holds only the in-frame ones, with some missing. The repertoire consists of about 320,000 clones, with about 86% occurring once and the leading ten covering more than 1.5%. The sample consisted of peripheral blood, taken in a trial of Ad26.COV2.S vaccine versus placebo. Receptor source: a person between 18 and 65 years old who received the Ad26.COV2.S COVID-19 vaccine or a placebo.

The CDR3 coding sequence is TGTGCCAGCAGCCCCCGTCTGGGTGGCATTAACTATGGCTACACCTTC. It specifies CASSPRLGGINYGYTF. The chain couples TRBV3-1 (or the pseudogene TRBV3-2) to TRBJ1-2; D gene ambiguous. This CDR3 is built from 16 residues. V was trimmed by 4 bases and J by 1 base, leaving 16 bases between them. CDR1 and CDR2 from the germline V gene are LGHDT and YNNKEL (reference sequence).

This chain uses TRBV29-1 with TRBJ2-5; 7 bases line up with TRBD1. The ends lost 5 bases at V and 1 base at J; junction bases unmatched: 7. The CDR3 runs 14 residues. CDR1 SQVTM and CDR2 ANQGSEA come from the germline V gene. CDR3 residues: CSVPLRDSQETQYF. In DNA form, the CDR3 reads TGCAGCGTTCCTCTCCGGGACAGCCAAGAGACCCAGTACTTC.

The rearrangement uses TRBV2 and TRBJ1-5; D is ambiguous. The germline CDR1 and CDR2 sequences are SNHLY and FYNNEI. The CDR3 totals 16 residues. Trimming pared 3 bases from V and 5 bases from J, leaving 17 bases between. CDR3 sequence: CASSDPFVSLDQPQHF. For the CDR3, the DNA is TGTGCCAGCAGTGACCCTTTTGTCAGCCTAGATCAGCCCCAGCATTTT.

V gene TRBV19 combines with J gene TRBJ1-6; 7 bases line up with TRBD1. CDR3 size: 15 residues. The V gene end was trimmed by 1 base and the J gene end by 10 bases; junction bases not matched to a gene: 7. Germline values: CDR1 LNHDA, CDR2 SQIVND (reference sequence). The CDR3 coding sequence is TGTGCCAGTAGTATAGTAGGGGGCGCGGGATCACCCCTCCACTTT. It codes for CASSIVGGAGSPLHF.

This chain uses TRBV6-5 with TRBJ2-3; 7 bases match TRBD1. The V and J ends lost 0 bases and 3 bases, in that order; junction bases with no gene match: 0. Germline V gene data show CDR1 as MNHEY and CDR2 as SVGAGI. This CDR3 is 14 amino acids long. The CDR3 loop is CASSYSTGTDTQYF. CDR3 nucleotides: TGTGCCAGCAGTTACTCGACAGGGACAGATACGCAGTATTTT.

A single count supports this clone. V and J are TRBV3-1 (or the pseudogene TRBV3-2) and TRBJ2-7, with D tentatively TRBD2 (5 bases). Germline loops: CDR1 LGHDT, CDR2 YNNKEL (reference sequence). The CDR3 has 15 amino acids. Trimming pared 5 bases from V and 0 bases from J, leaving 14 bases between. CDR3 protein: CASSSRGLSSYEQYF. The CDR3 DNA reads TGTGCCAGCAGCTCCCGAGGGTTGAGCTCCTACGAGCAGTACTTC.

The chain uses TRBV6-5 and TRBJ1-2, with D possibly being TRBD1 (6 bases). The V and J ends lost 8 bases and 10 bases respectively, with 23 bases between them. CDR3 size: 14 residues. Per the germline V gene, CDR1 is MNHEY and CDR2 is SVGAGI. CDR3 sequence: CASPIGDKLPHYTF. As DNA, the CDR3 is TGTGCCAGCCCCATCGGGGACAAACTACCACACTACACCTTC.

The V gene is TRBV29-1, the J gene TRBJ1-2; the D gene is possibly TRBD1 (6 bases). CDR3 length: 12 amino acids. Germline CDR1 SQVTM, CDR2 ANQGSEA. The germline V and J ends were trimmed by 7 bases and 5 bases, with 14 bases remaining between them. The DNA for the CDR3 is TGCAGCGCACAGGGATTGGGGTATGGCTACACCTTC. Translation: CSAQGLGYGYTF.

The J gene is TRBJ2-1, the V gene TRBV5-1, with D possibly TRBD2 on 5 matching bases. Germline lookup yields CDR1 SGHRS and CDR2 YFSETQ. The CDR3 spans 13 residues. V was cut by 0 bases and J by 8 bases, with 9 bases left in between. The CDR3 DNA follows: TGCGCCAGCAGCTTGGTATTTAGCGATGAGCAGTTCTTC. Its protein is CASSLVFSDEQFF.

The chain is built from TRBV6-5 and TRBJ1-1; D remains unclear. Trimming took off 10 bases at V and 1 base at J, with 13 bases between the two ends. The CDR3 spans 13 residues. Germline V gives CDR1 MNHEY, CDR2 SVGAGI. For the CDR3, the DNA is TGTGCCATCCCCGTGGAAGGGAACACTGAAGCTTTCTTT. This gives the protein CAIPVEGNTEAFF.

The chain couples TRBV5-1 to TRBJ1-5; TRBD1 matches 8 bases. Germline CDR1 reads SGHRS; CDR2 reads YFSETQ. CDR3 size: 14 residues. The V segment lost 4 bases and the J segment 7 bases; nucleotides outside the gene matches: 7. The CDR3 nucleotides read TGCGCCAGCAGCCCGCAGGGGGCTTGGCAGCCCCAGCATTTT. Its protein is CASSPQGAWQPQHF.

V is TRBV9 and J is TRBJ2-7, with 9 bases that match TRBD1. CDR3 length: 15 residues. Germline V gene lookup returns CDR1 SGDLS and CDR2 YYNGEE. The V segment lost 4 bases and the J segment 3 bases; nucleotides outside the gene matches: 8. CDR3 in DNA: TGTGCCAGCAGCCCCGCACAGGGGGCCTACTACGAGCAGTACTTC. Its translation: CASSPAQGAYYEQYF.

This chain links TRBV10-3 with TRBJ2-2; a possible D gene is TRBD2 (6 bases). This CDR3 spans 15 amino acids. Trimming shortened V by 5 bases and J by 5 bases, and 15 bases separated the two germline ends. In germline, CDR1 is ENHRY, CDR2 SYGVKD. The DNA for the CDR3 is TGTGCCATCAGTCCTGGGGGACTTGGGACCGGGGAGCTGTTTTTT. It encodes CAISPGGLGTGELFF.

This rearrangement joins TRBV30 to TRBJ1-1; D is unresolved. The CDR3 sequence is 11 residues long. V dropped 3 bases and J dropped 5 bases, with 7 bases sitting between them. Looked up from germline, CDR1 is GTSNPN and CDR2 is SVGIG (reference sequence). The CDR3 protein is CAWSGRTEAFF. For the CDR3, the DNA is TGTGCCTGGAGCGGGCGGACTGAAGCTTTCTTT.

As DNA, the CDR3 is TGTGCCAGCAGCCCAAGGGGCAGACGCAATGAGCAGTTCTTC. This codes for CASSPRGRRNEQFF. The chain joins TRBV7-2 to TRBJ2-1, with a possible D match to TRBD1 (5 bases). V lost 5 bases to trimming and J lost 6 bases, with 14 bases between them. Looked up from germline, CDR1 is SGHTA and CDR2 is FQGNSA. This CDR3 contains 14 residues.